The 31 T cell receptor beta chains in this list originate from one sample, sequenced in a study of CD8+CD57+ T cells in acquired aplastic anemia. The study profiled TCR beta VDJ and CDR3 using genomic DNA as template. TCRdb independently ran MiXCR on the reads; one entry per CDR3 protein. This table has 120,000 or so distinct CDR3 sequences, 45% to 60% appearing once. Patients chosen for sequencing had shown CD8+CD57+ cell expansion by flow cytometry. Sequencing used sorted CD4+, CD8+, or CD8+CD57+ T cells (not recorded which) from PBMCs. These TCRs come from a human donor with aplastic anemia.

This clonotype was observed many times. CDR3 protein: CSVPLGVGETQYF. Here the CDR3 DNA reads TGCAGCGTTCCCCTCGGGGTTGGAGAGACCCAGTACTTC. The chain joins TRBV29-1 to TRBJ2-5, with D possibly being TRBD2 (5 bases). CDR1 and CDR2 (germline): SQVTM, ANQGSEA. V was clipped by 5 bases and J by 4 bases, with 14 bases between them. The CDR3 loop spans 13 amino acids.

Worth noting for this clonotype: The final CDR3 position lacks the conserved phenylalanine or tryptophan, pointing to a likely read error. The chain joins TRBV29-1 to TRBJ1-1, with D maybe TRBD1 (6 bases). This CDR3 region has 14 residues. V was clipped by 0 bases and J by 3 bases, with 11 bases between them. Germline loops: CDR1 SQVTM, CDR2 ANQGSEA. CDR3 sequence (DNA): TGCAGCGTTGAAGACAGGGGTCCCTACACTGAAGCTTTCTCT. It translates to CSVEDRGPYTEAFS.

This clonotype was detected only a few times. The junction departs from germline at one end; a sequencing error may be responsible. CDR3 region: CASSLEVAGHQGTQYF. For the CDR3, the DNA is TGTGCCAGCAGCTTAGAGGTAGCGGGCCATCAAGGGACCCAGTACTTC. The chain is built from TRBV11-3 and TRBJ2-5, with TRBD2 matching 7 bases. This CDR3 spans 16 amino acids. The germline V gene has CDR1 SGHNT and CDR2 YENEEA.

The chain uses TRBV2 and TRBJ1-5, with D possibly matching TRBD1 (6 bases). The CDR3 runs to 13 residues. V lost 8 bases and J lost 3, with 11 bases in between. Germline lookup yields CDR1 SNHLY and CDR2 FYNNEI. The CDR3 spells CASRGQNNQPQHF. The CDR3 bases are TGTGCCAGCCGTGGACAGAACAATCAGCCCCAGCATTTT.

This clonotype was seen ten or more times. The V gene is TRBV6-1, the J gene TRBJ2-5, with D unresolved. V lost 0 bases, J lost 0 bases, and 14 bases lay in between. This CDR3 is built from 17 residues. The germline gives CDR1 MNHNS, CDR2 SASEGT. This CDR3 reads CASSEAILAAYQETQYF. The CDR3 bases are TGTGCCAGCAGTGAAGCGATCCTCGCGGCGTACCAAGAGACCCAGTACTTC.

This clonotype was detected only a few times. This chain uses TRBV2 with TRBJ2-7; D is ambiguous. V was trimmed by 8 bases and J by 2 bases, leaving 16 bases between them. This CDR3 has 14 amino acids. Germline values: CDR1 SNHLY, CDR2 FYNNEI. The CDR3 DNA reads TGTGCCAGCGGTCCGAGAGCCCAAGCCTACGAGCAGTACTTC. Translation gives CASGPRAQAYEQYF.

The chain combines TRBV7-3 with TRBJ2-5, with D perhaps being TRBD1 or TRBD2 (6 bases each). Trimming removed 4 bases from V and 4 bases from J, with 10 bases in between. The CDR3 has 13 residues. Germline CDR1 SGHTA, CDR2 FQGTGA. CDR3 nucleotide sequence: TGTGCCAGCAGCTACAGGGACTCAGAGACCCAGTACTTC. Its protein is CASSYRDSETQYF.

The chain joins TRBV5-1 to TRBJ2-3, with TRBD1 identical over 7 bases. Germline assignment: CDR1 SGHRS and CDR2 YFSETQ. V lost 3 bases to trimming and J lost 3 bases; unmatched junction nucleotides: 4. The CDR3 is made up of 14 amino acids. CDR3: CASSYGQATDTQYF. The CDR3 coding sequence is TGCGCCAGCAGCTACGGACAGGCAACAGATACGCAGTATTTT.

The J gene is TRBJ1-2, the V gene TRBV4-2; no reliable D call. Germline values: CDR1 LGHNA, CDR2 YNFKEQ. V was cut by 0 bases and J by 7 bases, with 3 bases left in between. CDR3 length: 11 amino acids. The CDR3, as DNA: TGTGCCAGCAGCCAAGAGGCTGGCTACACCTTC. As protein: CASSQEAGYTF.

Many counts were recorded for this clonotype. J is TRBJ2-3 and V is TRBV20-1; 10 positions agree with TRBD2. Unmatched junction bases numbered 12, after V lost 6 bases and J lost 6 bases. Germline V lookup: CDR1 DFQATT, CDR2 SNEGSKA (reference sequence). This CDR3 is 15 amino acids long. CDR3 sequence reads: CSAEEREGLLDTQYF. The CDR3 DNA is TGCAGTGCCGAAGAGCGGGAGGGCCTATTGGATACGCAGTATTTT.

The V call is TRBV29-1, the J call TRBJ1-2, with 9 bases matching TRBD1. Germline-derived CDR1 and CDR2 are SQVTM and ANQGSEA. This CDR3 has 12 amino acids. The trim removed 7 bases at V and 8 bases at J, leaving 8 bases unmatched. The CDR3: CSGTGGAQGYTF. CDR3 DNA sequence: TGCAGCGGCACAGGGGGCGCACAAGGCTACACCTTC.

This clonotype was seen only a few times. The chain joins TRBV10-3 to TRBJ2-3, with TRBD2 matching 8 bases. CDR3 length: 16 residues. Germline lookup yields CDR1 ENHRY and CDR2 SYGVKD. The J segment lost 3 bases and the V segment lost 2 bases, leaving 7 bases of the junction unmatched. The CDR3 DNA reads TGTGCCATCAGTGAGGGTAGCGGGGCGAGGACAGATACGCAGTATTTT. Translation: CAISEGSGARTDTQYF.

The V gene is TRBV11-1, the J gene TRBJ1-4; no firm D call. CDR1 and CDR2 from the germline V gene are SGHAT and FQDESV (reference sequence). V shed 0 bases and J shed 8 bases, with 16 bases lying between them. The CDR3 is 16 residues long. The CDR3 reads CASSLAMGVRREKLFF. The CDR3 bases are TGTGCCAGCAGCTTAGCGATGGGAGTAAGGAGAGAAAAACTGTTTTTT.

The rearrangement joins TRBV19 to TRBJ2-7, with D unresolved. CDR1 is LNHDA, CDR2 SQIVND, per germline (reference sequence). CDR3 size: 15 residues. The V and J ends lost 1 base and 2 bases respectively, with 12 bases between them. This CDR3 reads CASSIVGRAPYEQYF. CDR3 sequence (DNA): TGTGCCAGTAGTATAGTTGGCAGAGCCCCCTACGAGCAGTACTTC.

This clonotype turned up a few times. This chain uses TRBV24-1 with TRBJ2-7; 7 positions match TRBD1. The CDR3 extends over 16 amino acids. The V segment lost 7 bases and the J segment 0 bases; nucleotides outside the gene matches: 11. Germline V gene lookup returns CDR1 KGHDR and CDR2 SFDVKD. CDR3 nucleotide sequence: TGTGCCACCAGAAACGCCGGGACAGCTCCCTCCTACGAGCAGTACTTC. Its protein product is CATRNAGTAPSYEQYF.

This chain joins TRBV20-1 and TRBJ1-2, with D uncertain. Trimming removed 6 bases from V and 3 bases from J, with 8 bases in between. Germline CDR1 DFQATT, CDR2 SNEGSKA (reference sequence). The CDR3 extends over 11 amino acids. The CDR3 loop is CSAARDYGYTF. The CDR3 region has the DNA TGCAGTGCGGCCCGCGACTATGGCTACACCTTC.

This clonotype was counted only a few times. The V and J genes are TRBV27 and TRBJ1-1; D remains ambiguous. Deletions cut 2 bases from V and 4 bases from J, with 8 bases between. In germline, CDR1 is MNHEY, CDR2 SMNVEV (reference sequence). This CDR3 spans 13 amino acids. The CDR3 reads CASSLGLATEAFF. CDR3 sequence (DNA): TGTGCCAGCAGTTTAGGGTTGGCCACTGAAGCTTTCTTT.

This sequence joins TRBV2 and TRBJ2-1; D uncertain. Germline values: CDR1 SNHLY, CDR2 FYNNEI. The CDR3 is 14 amino acids. Trimming cost V 7 bases and J 0 bases, with 10 bases left between them. The CDR3 region is CASTIDPSYNEQFF. CDR3 DNA sequence: TGTGCCAGCACCATCGACCCCTCCTACAATGAGCAGTTCTTC.

This sequence joins TRBV6-1 and TRBJ2-1, with 9 bases identical to TRBD2. The J segment lost 6 bases and the V segment lost 7 bases, leaving 10 bases of the junction unmatched. Germline V gives CDR1 MNHNS, CDR2 SASEGT. The CDR3 length is 15 residues. CDR3 loop: CASTPPSGISNEQFF. CDR3 coding DNA: TGTGCCAGCACCCCACCTAGCGGGATATCCAATGAGCAGTTCTTC.

At least ten counts were recorded for this clonotype. The chain combines TRBV6-1 with TRBJ1-2, with a weak D call TRBD1 (5 bases). This CDR3 spans 11 amino acids. V was cut by 8 bases and J by 8 bases, with 12 bases left in between. Germline V gene data show CDR1 as MNHNS and CDR2 as SASEGT. CDR3 amino acids: CASGGRGGYTF. In nucleotides, the CDR3 is TGTGCCAGCGGGGGTAGAGGAGGCTACACCTTC.

A word on this clonotype: Being one base from a much bigger clone, this may be a read error. The chain links TRBV20-1 to TRBJ2-7; D ambiguous. The CDR3 covers 19 residues. The germline gives CDR1 DFQATT, CDR2 SNEGSKA (reference sequence). Trimming pared 1 base from V and 4 bases from J, leaving 29 bases between. The CDR3 sequence is CSARGIERFSGAGAYEQYF. The CDR3 region has the DNA TGCAGTGCTAGAGGGATTGAGAGATTCAGTGGCGCAGGAGCTTACGAGCAGTACTTC.

V gene TRBV29-1 combines with J gene TRBJ2-1; possible D gene TRBD2, 6 bases. This CDR3 is 15 amino acids long. In germline, CDR1 is SQVTM, CDR2 ANQGSEA. V was clipped by 4 bases and J by 4 bases, with 17 bases between them. The CDR3, as DNA: TGCAGCGTTGGGATCGGGATAGCGGAGTACAATGAGCAGTTCTTC. It codes for CSVGIGIAEYNEQFF.

This sequence joins TRBV19 and TRBJ1-2; no reliable D call. Germline CDR1 reads LNHDA; CDR2 reads SQIVND (reference sequence). Trimming stripped 3 bases from V and 5 bases from J, with 13 bases between. The CDR3 is 14 amino acids. The CDR3 protein is CASSIVGGDYGYTF. CDR3 nucleotide sequence: TGTGCCAGTAGTATTGTCGGCGGAGATTATGGCTACACCTTC. Full variable domain (missing parts from reference TRBV19 and TRBJ1-2): DGGITQSPKYLFRKEGQNVTLSCEQNLNHDAMYWYRQDPGQGLRLIYYSQIVNDFQKGDIAEGYSVSREKKESFPLTVTSAQKNPTAFYLCASSIVGGDYGYTFGSGTRLTVV.

To note about this clonotype: An end of the junction differs from the germline gene, which may be a read error. The chain is built from TRBV24-1 and TRBJ1-3; the D is unclear. Germline V gives CDR1 KGHDR, CDR2 SFDVKD. CDR3 length: 14 residues. The CDR3 here is CATSGGSSGNAIYF. The CDR3 DNA is TGTGCCACCAGTGGAGGCTCCTCTGGAAACGCCATATATTTT.

The sample holds many counts of this clonotype. For the CDR3, the DNA is TGTGCCACCAGCAGCCCGGCAATAGCTAACTATGGCTACACCTTC. Its translation is CATSSPAIANYGYTF. The chain links TRBV15 to TRBJ1-2; D remains ambiguous. The CDR3 has 15 amino acids. Germline V gene lookup returns CDR1 LNHNV and CDR2 YYDKDF (reference sequence). V was trimmed by 3 bases and J by 0 bases, leaving 11 bases between them.

V usage is TRBV20-1 and J usage is TRBJ1-2, with unresolved D. The CDR3 sequence is 10 residues long. Germline CDR1 is DFQATT and CDR2 is SNEGSKA (reference sequence). V lost 2 bases to trimming and J lost 6 bases, with 4 bases between them. In DNA, the CDR3 is TGCAGTGCTAGACAGCATGGCTACACCTTC. Translating gives CSARQHGYTF.

This chain links TRBV20-1 with TRBJ1-5; a possible D gene is TRBD1 (5 bases). This CDR3 has 12 residues. V dropped 3 bases and J dropped 2 bases, with 5 bases sitting between them. Germline V lookup: CDR1 DFQATT, CDR2 SNEGSKA (reference sequence). CDR3 loop: CSASRGNQPQHF. CDR3 coding DNA: TGCAGTGCTAGCAGGGGCAATCAGCCCCAGCATTTT.

This clonotype turned up a few times. The chain joins TRBV7-8 to TRBJ1-1, with a tentative D call TRBD1 (5 bases). CDR3 length equals 13 residues. V lost 3 bases, J lost 4 bases, and 9 bases lay in between. Germline lookup yields CDR1 SGHVS and CDR2 FQNEAQ. The CDR3 here is CASSFNRGTEAFF. CDR3 nucleotide sequence: TGTGCCAGCAGCTTTAATAGGGGCACTGAAGCTTTCTTT.

The chain recombines TRBV19 with TRBJ1-6, with unresolved D. Trimming removed 4 bases from V and 10 bases from J, with 8 bases in between. The CDR3 covers 12 residues. Germline loops: CDR1 LNHDA, CDR2 SQIVND (reference sequence). This chain's CDR3 is CASSNMGSPLHF. CDR3 DNA: TGTGCCAGTAGTAACATGGGCTCACCCCTCCACTTT.

This clonotype was counted only a few times. This sequence joins TRBV7-2 and TRBJ1-1; the D is unclear. This CDR3 region has 13 residues. Trimming left V 8 bases short and J 1 base short, with 11 bases between. CDR1 and CDR2 (germline): SGHTA, FQGNSA. CDR3 in DNA: TGTGCCAGCCACCGTACGAGGAACACTGAAGCTTTCTTT. Translating gives CASHRTRNTEAFF.

The chain links TRBV27 to TRBJ2-7; D may be TRBD2 (6 bases). The CDR3 runs 12 residues. Deletions cut 6 bases from V and 6 bases from J, with 12 bases between. Germline V gene data show CDR1 as MNHEY and CDR2 as SMNVEV (reference sequence). CDR3 bases: TGTGCCAGCAGCTCGGGACTGGGCGAGCAGTACTTC. This codes for CASSSGLGEQYF.